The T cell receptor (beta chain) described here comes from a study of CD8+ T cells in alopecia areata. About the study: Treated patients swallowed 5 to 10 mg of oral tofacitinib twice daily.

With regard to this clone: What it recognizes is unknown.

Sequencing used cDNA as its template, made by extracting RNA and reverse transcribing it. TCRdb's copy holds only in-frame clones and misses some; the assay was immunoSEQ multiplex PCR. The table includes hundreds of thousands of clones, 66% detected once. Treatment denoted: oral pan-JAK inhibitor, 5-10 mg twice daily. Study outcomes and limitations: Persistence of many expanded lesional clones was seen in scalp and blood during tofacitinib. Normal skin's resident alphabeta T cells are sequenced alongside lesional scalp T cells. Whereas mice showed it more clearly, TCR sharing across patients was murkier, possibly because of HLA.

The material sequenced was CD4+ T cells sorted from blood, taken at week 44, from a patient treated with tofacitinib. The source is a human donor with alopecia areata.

CDR3 protein: CASSLGDGRDYGYTF. The CDR3 DNA reads TGTGCCAGCAGCTTAGGAGATGGCAGGGACTATGGCTACACCTTC. The genes are TRBV7-3 and TRBJ1-2, with D possibly TRBD1 on 5 matching bases. Germline loops: CDR1 SGHTA, CDR2 FQGTGA. The germline V and J ends were trimmed by 2 bases and 3 bases, with 13 bases remaining between them. CDR3 length equals 15 residues.